This T cell receptor beta chain was recovered during a study of blood T cell repertoires in COVID-19. For the study at large: From the United States, Italy and Spain came samples of acute and convalescent COVID-19. From T cells, B-cell-depleted T cells, or PBMCs came the material, which was cDNA or gDNA.

Source study methods: Estimated nucleated cell counts came from reference gene primer amplification. Libraries were prepared by immunoSEQ multiplex PCR; TCRdb keeps only in-frame clonotypes and omits some of them. The V and J calls and clone size were taken over from that table, and D and trimming were inferred from the DNA. The repertoire holds about 260,000 clones, with 88% as singletons. The germline gives CDR1 SGHRS, CDR2 YFSETQ. This CDR3 has 15 amino acids. J was trimmed by 7 bases and V by 5 bases; bases with no gene match: 11. The specimen was peripheral blood. This rearrangement joins TRBV5-1 to TRBJ2-2; 7 positions agree with TRBD2. This receptor was identified in a human donor in a cohort sampled during active COVID-19. The CDR3 DNA follows: TGCGCCAGCAGTTCCCGAGGAGCGGGATTCGGGGAGCTGTTTTTT. It yields the protein CASSSRGAGFGELFF.